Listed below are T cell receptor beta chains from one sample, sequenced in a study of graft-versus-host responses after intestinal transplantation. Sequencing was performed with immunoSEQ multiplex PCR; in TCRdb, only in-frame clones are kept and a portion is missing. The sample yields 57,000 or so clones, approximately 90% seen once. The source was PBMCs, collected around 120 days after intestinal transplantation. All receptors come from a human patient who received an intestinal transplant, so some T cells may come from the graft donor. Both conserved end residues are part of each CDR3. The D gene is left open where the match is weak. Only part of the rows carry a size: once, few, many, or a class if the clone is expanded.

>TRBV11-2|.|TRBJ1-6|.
CASSLLYNSPLHF
TGTGCCAGCAGCTTATTGTATAATTCACCCCTCCACTTT
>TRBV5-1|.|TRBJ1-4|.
CASSLGRDEKLFF
TGCGCCAGCAGCTTGGGCAGAGATGAAAAACTGTTTTTT
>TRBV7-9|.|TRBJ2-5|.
CASSVKQGYQETQYF
TGTGCCAGCAGCGTAAAACAGGGATACCAAGAGACCCAGTACTTC
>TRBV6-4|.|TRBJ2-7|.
CASSDSRFRGASRYEQYF
TGTGCCAGCAGTGACTCGAGGTTTCGGGGGGCTTCTCGGTACGAGCAGTACTTC
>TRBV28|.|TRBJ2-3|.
CASRGSLGSDTQYF
TGTGCCAGCAGGGGGAGTTTGGGTTCAGATACGCAGTATTTT
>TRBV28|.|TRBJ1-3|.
CASSLYGELGGNTIYF
TGTGCCAGCAGTTTATATGGGGAACTTGGAGGAAACACCATATATTTT
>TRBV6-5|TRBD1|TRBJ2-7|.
CASRPPGQTYEQYF
TGTGCCAGCAGACCACCGGGACAGACCTACGAGCAGTACTTC
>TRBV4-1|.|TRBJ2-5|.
CASSQVFKEHQETQYF
TGCGCCAGCAGCCAAGTGTTTAAGGAGCACCAAGAGACCCAGTACTTC
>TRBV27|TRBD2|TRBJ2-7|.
CASSRHSRTSGGFYEQYF
TGTGCCAGCAGCCGGCACTCCCGGACTAGCGGGGGGTTCTACGAGCAGTACTTC
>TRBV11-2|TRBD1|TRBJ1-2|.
CASSPQQGANYGYTF
TGTGCCAGCAGCCCTCAACAGGGGGCCAACTATGGCTACACCTTC
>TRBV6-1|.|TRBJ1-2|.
CASSELGQPFYGYTF
TGTGCCAGCAGTGAACTCGGACAGCCTTTCTATGGCTACACCTTC
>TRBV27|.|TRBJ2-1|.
CASSFGRVPYNEQFF
TGTGCCAGCAGTTTTGGGCGGGTACCCTACAATGAGCAGTTCTTC
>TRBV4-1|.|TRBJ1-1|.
CASSQVAPGTEAFF
TGCGCCAGCAGCCAAGTTGCCCCGGGCACTGAAGCTTTCTTT
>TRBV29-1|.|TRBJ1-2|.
CSVFGGYYGYTF
TGCAGCGTTTTTGGGGGCTACTATGGCTACACCTTC
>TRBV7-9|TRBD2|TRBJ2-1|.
CASSSLAGGPNSYNEQFF
TGTGCCAGCAGCTCCCTAGCGGGGGGGCCGAACTCCTACAATGAGCAGTTCTTC
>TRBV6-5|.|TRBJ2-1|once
CASSYLNGNEQFF
TGTGCCAGCAGTTACCTGAACGGCAATGAGCAGTTCTTC
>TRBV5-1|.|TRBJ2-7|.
CASSFREYYEQYF
TGCGCCAGCAGCTTCCGGGAATACTACGAGCAGTACTTC
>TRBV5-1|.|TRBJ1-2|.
CASSLWRYANYGYTF
TGCGCCAGCAGCTTGTGGCGCTACGCAAACTATGGCTACACCTTC
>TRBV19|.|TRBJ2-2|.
CASSISGELFF
TGTGCCAGTAGTATATCGGGGGAGCTGTTTTTT
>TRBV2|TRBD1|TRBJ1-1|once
CASRSEQGAAEAFF
TGTGCCAGCAGAAGCGAACAGGGGGCTGCGGAAGCTTTCTTT
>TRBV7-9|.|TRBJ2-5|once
CASSLVLGAWETQYF
TGTGCCAGCAGCTTAGTCTTGGGGGCGTGGGAGACCCAGTACTTC
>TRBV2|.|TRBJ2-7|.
CASRQPISYEQYF
TGTGCCAGCAGACAACCTATCTCCTACGAGCAGTACTTC
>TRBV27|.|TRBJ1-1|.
CASSPRDATEAFF
TGTGCCAGCAGTCCCCGGGACGCCACTGAAGCTTTCTTT
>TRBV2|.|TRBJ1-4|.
CASSTARVDALATNEKLFF
TGTGCCAGCAGTACCGCAAGGGTCGATGCTCTTGCAACTAATGAAAAACTGTTTTTT
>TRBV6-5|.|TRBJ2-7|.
CASSVGGQVRYEQYF
TGTGCCAGCAGCGTCGGGGGGCAGGTTCGGTACGAGCAGTACTTC
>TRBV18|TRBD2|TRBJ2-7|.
CASSHSGLAGGPYEQYF
TGTGCCAGCTCCCACTCCGGACTAGCGGGGGGGCCATACGAGCAGTACTTC
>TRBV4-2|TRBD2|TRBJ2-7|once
CASSQAAGLAGLYEQYF
TGTGCCAGCAGCCAAGCCGCTGGACTAGCGGGACTCTACGAGCAGTACTTC
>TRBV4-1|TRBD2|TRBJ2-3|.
CASSRRTSGGSDTQYF
TGCGCCAGCAGCCGTCGCACTAGCGGGGGGTCCGATACGCAGTATTTT
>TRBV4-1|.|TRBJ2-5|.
CASSQVRTDQETQYF
TGCGCCAGCAGCCAAGTTCGGACAGACCAAGAGACCCAGTACTTC
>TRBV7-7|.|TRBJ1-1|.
CASSLDFRAEAFF
TGTGCCAGCAGCTTAGACTTTCGGGCTGAAGCTTTCTTT
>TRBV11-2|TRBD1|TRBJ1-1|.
CASSLWVTGAGNTEAFF
TGTGCCAGCAGCTTATGGGTTACAGGGGCCGGGAACACTGAAGCTTTCTTT
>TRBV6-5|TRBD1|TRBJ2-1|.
CASSYSSRGRYNEQFF
TGTGCCAGCAGTTACTCGAGCAGGGGGCGATACAATGAGCAGTTCTTC
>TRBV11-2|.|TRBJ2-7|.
CASSSLGGPYEQYF
TGTGCCAGCAGCTCTCTGGGGGGCCCCTACGAGCAGTACTTC
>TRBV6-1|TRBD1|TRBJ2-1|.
CASTRDRQNEQFF
TGTGCCAGCACAAGGGACAGACAAAATGAGCAGTTCTTC
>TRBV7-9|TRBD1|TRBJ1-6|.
CASSLPLTGGSPLHF
TGTGCCAGCAGCTTACCCCTGACAGGGGGTTCACCCCTCCACTTT
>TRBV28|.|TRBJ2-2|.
CASSPGTAANTGELFF
TGTGCCAGCAGTCCCGGGACGGCCGCGAACACCGGGGAGCTGTTTTTT
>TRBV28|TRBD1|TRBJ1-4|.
CASRTGTGGAFGGEKLFF
TGTGCCAGCAGGACTGGAACAGGGGGCGCGTTCGGGGGTGAAAAACTGTTTTTT
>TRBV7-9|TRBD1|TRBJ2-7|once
CASSLGQGTSYEQYF
TGTGCCAGCAGCTTAGGACAGGGGACGTCCTACGAGCAGTACTTC
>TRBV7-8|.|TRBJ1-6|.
CASSRGLEQYNSPLHF
TGTGCCAGCAGCAGGGGCCTGGAGCAGTATAATTCACCCCTCCACTTT
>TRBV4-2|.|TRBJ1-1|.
CASSAGLSTEAFF
TGTGCCAGCAGCGCGGGACTCAGCACTGAAGCTTTCTTT
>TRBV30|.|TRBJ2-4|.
CAWSPLRGKNIQYF
TGTGCCTGGAGTCCTCTCCGGGGGAAAAACATTCAGTACTTC
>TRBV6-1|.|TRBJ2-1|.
CASRVIRDTEQFF
TGTGCCTCCAGGGTAATCAGAGACACTGAGCAGTTCTTC
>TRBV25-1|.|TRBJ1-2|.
CASSHGYPSYTF
TGTGCCAGCAGCCACGGGTACCCAAGCTACACCTTC
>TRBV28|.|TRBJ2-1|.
CASSFTRLGMFF
TGTGCCAGCAGTTTTACTAGACTAGGAATGTTCTTC
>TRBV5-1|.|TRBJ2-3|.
CASSLEGGTDTQYF
TGCGCCAGCAGCTTGGAGGGTGGCACAGATACGCAGTATTTT
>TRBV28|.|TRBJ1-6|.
CASTLMGVSSPLHF
TGTGCCAGCACCCTAATGGGCGTTAGTTCACCCCTCCACTTT
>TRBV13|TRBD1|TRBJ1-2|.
CASGQGRGPYGYTF
TGTGCCAGCGGACAGGGAAGGGGCCCCTATGGCTACACCTTC
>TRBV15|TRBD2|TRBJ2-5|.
CATSRDVGSGAGRETQYF
TGTGCCACCAGCAGAGATGTCGGTAGCGGGGCCGGGAGGGAGACCCAGTACTTC
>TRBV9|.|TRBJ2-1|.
CASSVLDVGNEQFF
TGTGCCAGCAGCGTATTGGACGTGGGCAATGAGCAGTTCTTC
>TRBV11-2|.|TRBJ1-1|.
CASSFWDTTAYEAFF
TGTGCCAGCAGCTTTTGGGACACAACTGCCTATGAAGCTTTCTTT
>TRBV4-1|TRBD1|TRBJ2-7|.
CASSVIGQVGKGGKQYF
TGCGCCAGCAGCGTGATAGGACAGGTAGGAAAAGGTGGGAAGCAGTACTTC
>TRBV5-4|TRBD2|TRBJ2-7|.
CASSLGLAASYEQYF
TGTGCCAGCAGCTTGGGACTAGCGGCTTCCTACGAGCAGTACTTC
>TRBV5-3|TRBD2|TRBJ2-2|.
CARSLLLAANTGELFF
TGTGCCAGAAGCTTGTTACTAGCGGCGAACACCGGGGAGCTGTTTTTT
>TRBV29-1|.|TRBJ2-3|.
CSVEESTDTQYF
TGCAGCGTTGAGGAGAGCACAGATACGCAGTATTTT
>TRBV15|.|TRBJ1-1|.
CATSRDAGATEAFF
TGTGCCACCAGCAGAGATGCGGGGGCCACTGAAGCTTTCTTT
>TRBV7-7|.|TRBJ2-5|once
CASSDRQAGETQYF
TGTGCCAGCTCAGACAGACAGGCGGGCGAGACCCAGTACTTC
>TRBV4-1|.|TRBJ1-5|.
CASSPKRDNQPQHF
TGCGCCAGCAGCCCTAAGAGGGACAATCAGCCCCAGCATTTT
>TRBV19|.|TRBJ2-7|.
CASSIGAGDYEQYF
TGTGCCAGTAGTATAGGGGCAGGGGACTACGAGCAGTACTTC
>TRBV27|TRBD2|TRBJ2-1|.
CASSSMAGGWNEQFF
TGTGCCAGCAGTTCCATGGCGGGGGGTTGGAATGAGCAGTTCTTC